The 4 T cell receptor beta chains below come from one sample, sequenced in a study of T cell repertoires in cytomegalovirus infection. TCRdb re-analysed the reads in MiXCR, keeping a single row per CDR3 protein. The data contain fewer than 350,000 distinct CDR3 sequences, more than 8% of them singletons. Source material: PBMCs. The receptors were sampled from a human donor in good health (CMV status not recorded). Some clones in this sample may be carry-over from other donors' samples.

There are many counts of this clonotype. This chain joins TRBV7-2 and TRBJ2-7; D possibly corresponds to TRBD2 (6 bases). There are 14 residues in the CDR3. Germline-derived CDR1 and CDR2 are SGHTA and FQGNSA. Between the trimmed V and J ends, which lost 5 bases and 4 bases, there was a span of 15 bases. CDR3 loop: CASSRGTPGYEQYF. DNA of the CDR3: TGTGCCAGCAGCCGTGGGACTCCTGGGTACGAGCAGTACTTC.

This chain joins TRBV4-3 and TRBJ2-7; possibly TRBD1 for D (5 bases). Germline V lookup: CDR1 LGHNA, CDR2 YSLEER. The CDR3 length is 14 residues. Trimming stripped 0 bases from V and 9 bases from J, with 15 bases between. CDR3 protein: CASSQDAALDRQYF. The CDR3 DNA sequence: TGCGCCAGCAGCCAAGATGCCGCACTTGACAGGCAGTACTTC.

This clonotype has ten or more counts. The chain links TRBV7-2 to TRBJ2-7; 7 nucleotides match TRBD2. The V and J ends lost 5 bases and 2 bases, in that order; junction bases with no gene match: 3. The CDR3 consists of 13 residues. Germline V gene lookup returns CDR1 SGHTA and CDR2 FQGNSA. The CDR3 region has the DNA TGTGCCAGCAGCGCAACTAGCGCCTACGAGCAGTACTTC. It encodes CASSATSAYEQYF. Full variable domain (outside the CDR3, taken from reference TRBV7-2 and TRBJ2-7): GAGVSQSPSNKVTEKGKDVELRCDPISGHTALYWYRQSLGQGLEFLIYFQGNSAPDKSGLPSDRFSAERTGGSVSTLTIQRTQQEDSAVYLCASSATSAYEQYFGPGTRLTVT.

This chain links TRBV15 with TRBJ1-6; D is uncertain. The CDR3 has 13 amino acids. The germline gives CDR1 LNHNV, CDR2 YYDKDF (reference sequence). V shed 5 bases and J shed 10 bases, with 12 bases lying between them. The CDR3 protein is CATSVSQASPLHF. For the CDR3, the DNA is TGTGCCACCAGCGTCAGCCAGGCCTCACCCCTCCACTTT.